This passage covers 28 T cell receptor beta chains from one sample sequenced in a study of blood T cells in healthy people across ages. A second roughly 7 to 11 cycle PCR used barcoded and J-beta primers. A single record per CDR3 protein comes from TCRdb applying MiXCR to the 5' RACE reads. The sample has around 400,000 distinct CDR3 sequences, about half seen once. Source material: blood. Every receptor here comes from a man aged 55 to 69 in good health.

CDR3 bases: TGTGCCAGCAGGGTAGACAGGTCGAACACTGAAGCTTTCTTT. This sequence encodes CASRVDRSNTEAFF. The chain is built from TRBV6-5 and TRBJ1-1; maybe TRBD1 (6 bases). The CDR3 has 14 residues. Deletions cut 6 bases from V and 1 base from J, with 12 bases between. Germline V gene lookup returns CDR1 MNHEY and CDR2 SVGAGI.

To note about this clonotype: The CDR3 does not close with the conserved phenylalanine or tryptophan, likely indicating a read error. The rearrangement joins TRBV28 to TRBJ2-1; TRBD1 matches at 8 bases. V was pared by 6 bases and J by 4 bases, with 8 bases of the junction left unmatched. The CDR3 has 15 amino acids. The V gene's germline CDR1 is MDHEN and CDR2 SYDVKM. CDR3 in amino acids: CASRLPGTGYNEQFV. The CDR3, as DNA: TGTGCCAGCAGATTGCCCGGGACAGGATACAATGAGCAGTTCGTC.

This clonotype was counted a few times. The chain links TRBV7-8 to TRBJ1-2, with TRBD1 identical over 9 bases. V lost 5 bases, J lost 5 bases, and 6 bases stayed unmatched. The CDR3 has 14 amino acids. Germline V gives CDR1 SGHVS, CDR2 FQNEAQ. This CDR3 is CASSVVGTGYGYTF. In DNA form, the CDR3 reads TGTGCCAGCAGCGTAGTGGGGACAGGGTATGGCTACACCTTC.

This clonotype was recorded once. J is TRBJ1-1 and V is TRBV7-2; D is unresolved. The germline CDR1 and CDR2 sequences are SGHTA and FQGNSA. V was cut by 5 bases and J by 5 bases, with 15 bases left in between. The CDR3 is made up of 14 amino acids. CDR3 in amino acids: CASSPRTQWTEAFF. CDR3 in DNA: TGTGCCAGCAGCCCACGGACCCAGTGGACTGAAGCTTTCTTT.

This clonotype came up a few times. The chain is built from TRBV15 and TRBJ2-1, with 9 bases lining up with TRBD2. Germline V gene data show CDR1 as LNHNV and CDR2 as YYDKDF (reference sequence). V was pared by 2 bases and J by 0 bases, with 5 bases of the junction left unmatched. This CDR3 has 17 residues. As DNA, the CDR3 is TGTGCCACCAGCAGACGGGCGGGAGGGCCCTCCTACAATGAGCAGTTCTTC. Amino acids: CATSRRAGGPSYNEQFF.

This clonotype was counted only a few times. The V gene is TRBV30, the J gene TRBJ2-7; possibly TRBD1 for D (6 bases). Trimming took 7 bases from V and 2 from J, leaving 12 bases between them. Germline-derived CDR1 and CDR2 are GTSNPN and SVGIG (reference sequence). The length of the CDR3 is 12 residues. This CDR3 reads CASRQEPYEQYF. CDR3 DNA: TGTGCCTCAAGACAGGAGCCCTACGAGCAGTACTTC.

The CDR3 is CASSQATGAAHEAQYF. The CDR3 nucleotides are TGCGCCAGCAGCCAGGCTACGGGGGCTGCCCATGAGGCCCAGTACTTC. This chain links TRBV4-1 with TRBJ2-7; either TRBD1 or TRBD2 may supply D (6 bases each). CDR1 and CDR2 from the germline V gene are MGHRA and YSYEKL. V was shortened by 3 bases and J by 10 bases, with 25 bases between the two germline ends. This CDR3 comprises 16 residues.

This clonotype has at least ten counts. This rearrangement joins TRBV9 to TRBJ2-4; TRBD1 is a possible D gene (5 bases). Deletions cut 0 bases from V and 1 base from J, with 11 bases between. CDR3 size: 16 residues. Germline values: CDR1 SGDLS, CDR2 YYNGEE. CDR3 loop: CASSVGRAGAKNIQYF. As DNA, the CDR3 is TGTGCCAGCAGCGTAGGCAGGGCTGGGGCCAAAAACATTCAGTACTTC.

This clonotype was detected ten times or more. The CDR3 here is CASSEAASSNQPQHF. CDR3 bases: TGTGCCAGCAGTGAGGCAGCCTCTAGCAATCAGCCCCAGCATTTT. The chain links TRBV6-1 to TRBJ1-5; no firm D call. There are 15 residues in the CDR3. Germline values: CDR1 MNHNS, CDR2 SASEGT. Trimming removed 3 bases from V and 0 bases from J, with 9 bases in between.

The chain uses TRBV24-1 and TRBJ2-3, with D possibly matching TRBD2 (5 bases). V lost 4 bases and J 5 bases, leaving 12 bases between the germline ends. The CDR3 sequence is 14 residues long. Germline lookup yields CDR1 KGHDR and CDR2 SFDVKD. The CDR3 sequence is CATSEPGIKDTQYF. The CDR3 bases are TGTGCCACCAGTGAGCCGGGGATCAAAGATACGCAGTATTTT.

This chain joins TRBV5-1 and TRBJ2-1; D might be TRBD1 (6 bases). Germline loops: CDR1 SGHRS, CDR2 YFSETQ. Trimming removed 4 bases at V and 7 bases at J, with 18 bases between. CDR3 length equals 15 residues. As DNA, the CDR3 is TGCGCCAGCAGCGTACGGGACACCCCATTGAATGAGCAGTTCTTC. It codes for CASSVRDTPLNEQFF. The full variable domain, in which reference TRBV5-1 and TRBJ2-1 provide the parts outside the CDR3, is KAGVTQTPRYLIKTRGQQVTLSCSPISGHRSVSWYQQTPGQGLQFLFEYFSETQRNKGNFPGRFSGRQFSNSRSEMNVSTLELGDSALYLCASSVRDTPLNEQFFGPGTRLTVL.

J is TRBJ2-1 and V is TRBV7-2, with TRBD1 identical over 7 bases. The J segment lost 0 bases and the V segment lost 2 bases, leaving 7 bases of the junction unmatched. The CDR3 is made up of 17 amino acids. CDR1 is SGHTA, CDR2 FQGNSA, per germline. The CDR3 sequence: CASSLNRGLSSYNEQFF. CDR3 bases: TGTGCCAGCAGCTTAAACAGGGGATTGAGCTCCTACAATGAGCAGTTCTTC.

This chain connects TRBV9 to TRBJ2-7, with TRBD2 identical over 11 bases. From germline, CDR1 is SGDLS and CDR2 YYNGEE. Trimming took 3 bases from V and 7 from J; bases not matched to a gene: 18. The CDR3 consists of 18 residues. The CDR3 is CASSAQIAGGSSYNEQYF. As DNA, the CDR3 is TGTGCCAGCAGCGCCCAAATAGCGGGAGGGAGCTCCTACAATGAGCAGTACTTC. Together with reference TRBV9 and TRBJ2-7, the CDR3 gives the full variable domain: DSGVTQTPKHLITATGQRVTLRCSPRSGDLSVYWYQQSLDQGLQFLIQYYNGEERAKGNILERFSAQQFPDLHSELNLSSLELGDSALYFCASSAQIAGGSSYNEQYFGPGTRLTVT.

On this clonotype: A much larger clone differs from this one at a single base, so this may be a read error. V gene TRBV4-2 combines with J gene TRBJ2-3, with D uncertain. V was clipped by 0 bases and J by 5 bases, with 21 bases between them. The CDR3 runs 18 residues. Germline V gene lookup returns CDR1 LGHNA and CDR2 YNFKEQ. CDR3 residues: CASSQDVTFGLRVDTQYF. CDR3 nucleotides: TGTGCCAGCAGCCAAGATGTCACTTTCGGGCTCCGGGTAGATACGCAGTATTTT.

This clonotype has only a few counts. The CDR3: CSAIRRDRGPYEQYF. Here the CDR3 DNA reads TGCAGTGCAATCAGGAGGGACAGGGGGCCCTACGAGCAGTACTTC. V and J are TRBV20-1 and TRBJ2-7, with TRBD1 identical over 12 bases. Looked up from germline, CDR1 is DFQATT and CDR2 is SNEGSKA (reference sequence). The CDR3 contains 15 residues. The junction had 8 bases not matched to a gene; V was cut back by 6 bases and J by 2 bases.

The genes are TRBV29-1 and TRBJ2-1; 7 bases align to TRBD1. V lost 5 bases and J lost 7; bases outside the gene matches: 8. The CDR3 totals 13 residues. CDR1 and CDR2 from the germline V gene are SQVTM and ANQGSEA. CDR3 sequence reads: CSVTGTVLNEQFF. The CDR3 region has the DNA TGCAGCGTTACCGGGACAGTCTTAAATGAGCAGTTCTTC.

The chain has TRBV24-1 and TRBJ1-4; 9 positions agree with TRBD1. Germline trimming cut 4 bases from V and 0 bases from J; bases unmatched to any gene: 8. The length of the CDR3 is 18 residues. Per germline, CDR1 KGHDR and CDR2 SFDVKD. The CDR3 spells CATSEGQGPVATNEKLFF. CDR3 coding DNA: TGTGCCACCAGTGAAGGACAGGGGCCCGTTGCAACTAATGAAAAACTGTTTTTT.

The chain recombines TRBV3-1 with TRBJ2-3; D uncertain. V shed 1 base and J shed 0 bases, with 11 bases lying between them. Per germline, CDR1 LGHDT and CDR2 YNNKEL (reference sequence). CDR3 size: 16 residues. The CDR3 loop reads CASSQVGWGSTDTQYF. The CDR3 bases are TGTGCCAGCAGCCAAGTGGGGTGGGGAAGCACAGATACGCAGTATTTT.

The CDR3 sequence: CASSTPGGRSTDTQYF. The CDR3 region has the DNA TGCGCCAGCAGCACCCCGGGAGGCCGGAGCACAGATACGCAGTATTTT. The chain uses TRBV5-1 and TRBJ2-3, with 7 nucleotides matching TRBD2. This CDR3 region has 16 residues. Looked up from germline, CDR1 is SGHRS and CDR2 is YFSETQ. With 4 bases clipped from V and 0 bases from J, the junction kept 8 bases outside the gene matches. Looking up the rest from reference TRBV5-1 and TRBJ2-3 gives the full variable domain: KAGVTQTPRYLIKTRGQQVTLSCSPISGHRSVSWYQQTPGQGLQFLFEYFSETQRNKGNFPGRFSGRQFSNSRSEMNVSTLELGDSALYLCASSTPGGRSTDTQYFGPGTRLTVL.

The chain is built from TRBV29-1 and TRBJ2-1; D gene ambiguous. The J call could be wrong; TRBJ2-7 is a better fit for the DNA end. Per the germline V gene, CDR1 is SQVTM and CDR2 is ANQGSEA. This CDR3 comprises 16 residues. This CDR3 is CSVESGGRTGYNEQYF. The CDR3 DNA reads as TGCAGCGTTGAATCGGGCGGCCGGACGGGCTACAATGAGCAGTACTTC.

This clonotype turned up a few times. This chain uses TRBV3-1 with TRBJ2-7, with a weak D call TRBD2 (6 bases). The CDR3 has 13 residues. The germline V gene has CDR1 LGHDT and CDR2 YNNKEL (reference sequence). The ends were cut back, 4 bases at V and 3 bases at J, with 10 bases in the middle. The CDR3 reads CASSLGLVYEQYF. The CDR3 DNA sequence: TGTGCCAGCAGCCTGGGACTGGTCTACGAGCAGTACTTC.

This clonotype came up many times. CDR3 DNA: TGTGCCAGCAGTTACCCTACCGGACAGCGAAAAATCAACATTCAGTACTTC. Amino acid sequence: CASSYPTGQRKINIQYF. V and J are TRBV6-2 or TRBV6-3 and TRBJ2-4; a possible D gene is TRBD1 (6 bases). The V end was cut by 2 bases, the J end by 7 bases, with 21 bases between. The germline gives CDR1 MNHEY, CDR2 SVGEGT. This CDR3 has 17 amino acids.

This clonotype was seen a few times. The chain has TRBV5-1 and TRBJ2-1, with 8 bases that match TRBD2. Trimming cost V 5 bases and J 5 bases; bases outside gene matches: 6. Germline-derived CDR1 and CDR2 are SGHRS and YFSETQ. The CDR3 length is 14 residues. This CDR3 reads CASRGLGYNNEQFF. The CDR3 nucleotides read TGCGCCAGCAGGGGACTAGGTTATAACAATGAGCAGTTCTTC.

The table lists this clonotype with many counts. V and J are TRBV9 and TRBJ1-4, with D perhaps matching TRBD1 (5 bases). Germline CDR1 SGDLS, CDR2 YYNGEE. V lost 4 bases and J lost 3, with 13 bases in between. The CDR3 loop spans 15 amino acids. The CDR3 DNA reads TGTGCCAGCAGCCCCTCGCCGGGGCCTAATGAAAAACTGTTTTTT. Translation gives CASSPSPGPNEKLFF.

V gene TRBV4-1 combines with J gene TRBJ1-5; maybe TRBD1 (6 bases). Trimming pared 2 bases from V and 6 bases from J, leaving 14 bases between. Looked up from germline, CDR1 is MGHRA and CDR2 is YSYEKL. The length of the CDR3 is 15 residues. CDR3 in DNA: TGCGCCAGCAGCCAACTCCGGGACACGGGTCAGCCCCAGCATTTT. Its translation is CASSQLRDTGQPQHF.

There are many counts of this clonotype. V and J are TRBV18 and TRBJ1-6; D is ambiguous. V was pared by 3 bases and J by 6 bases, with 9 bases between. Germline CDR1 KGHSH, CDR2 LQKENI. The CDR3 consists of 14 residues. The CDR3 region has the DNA TGTGCCAGCTCACCTGCAGCCCGTAATTCACCCCTCCACTTT. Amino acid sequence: CASSPAARNSPLHF.

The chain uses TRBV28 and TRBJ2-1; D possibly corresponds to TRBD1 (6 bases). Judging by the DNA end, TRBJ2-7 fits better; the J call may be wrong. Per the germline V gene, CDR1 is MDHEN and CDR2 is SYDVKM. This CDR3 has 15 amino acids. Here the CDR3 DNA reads TGTGCCACCCATACAGGGAGTAGCTCCTACAATGAGCAGTACTTC. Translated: CATHTGSSSYNEQYF.

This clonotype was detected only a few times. The CDR3 region has the DNA TGTGCCAGCAGCTTAGCCGGGGGGTTAGTTGGTAATGAGCAGTTCTTC. Its protein product is CASSLAGGLVGNEQFF. The chain combines TRBV7-2 with TRBJ2-1; the match to TRBD2 covers 7 bases. The V gene end was trimmed by 0 bases and the J gene end by 7 bases; junction bases not matched to a gene: 9. The germline gives CDR1 SGHTA, CDR2 FQGNSA. This CDR3 comprises 16 residues. Drawing the rest from reference TRBV7-2 and TRBJ2-1, the complete variable domain is GAGVSQSPSNKVTEKGKDVELRCDPISGHTALYWYRQSLGQGLEFLIYFQGNSAPDKSGLPSDRFSAERTGGSVSTLTIQRTQQEDSAVYLCASSLAGGLVGNEQFFGPGTRLTVL.